Listed below are T cell receptor beta chains from one sample, sequenced in a study of CD8 T cells in Susac syndrome. TCRdb redid the calling of the immunoSEQ multiplex PCR reads with MiXCR, one entry per CDR3 protein. The table lists some 150,000 distinct CDR3 sequences, 90% to 95% of them singletons. The sample taken for sequencing was CD8+ T cells from PBMCs. Receptor source: a human donor with multiple sclerosis. The CDR3 runs from the conserved cysteine through the conserved F or W. A D gene is named only where the DNA matches it firmly. The size of a clone is reported for some rows only, either as once, few or many, or as a class for expanded clones.

TRBJ2-2 | - | TRBV29-1 | - | TGCAGCGTTACGGTTCGGACCGGGGAGCTGTTTTTT | CSVTVRTGELFF
TRBJ2-1 | - | TRBV27 | - | TGTGCCAGCAGGGCGAAGGGGGGGGCGTTTTTGGATGAGCAGTTCTTC | CASRAKGGAFLDEQFF
TRBJ2-2 | - | TRBV14 | once | TGTGCCAGCAGCCAACGGATTGCGGGGGCCCTCTACACCGGGGAGCTGTTTTTT | CASSQRIAGALYTGELFF
TRBJ1-2 | TRBD1 | TRBV13 | - | TGTGCCAGCAGCCCCCGCCCGCCCGGGACAGCCGGCTACACCTTC | CASSPRPPGTAGYTF
TRBJ2-3 | - | TRBV9 | - | TGTGCCAGCAGCGTAGTTGGAGATACGCAGTATTTT | CASSVVGDTQYF
TRBJ2-5 | - | TRBV7-9 | - | TGTGCCAGCAGCTTGGTCGAGGAGACCCAGTACTTC | CASSLVEETQYF
TRBJ1-6 | - | TRBV28 | - | TGTGCCAGCAGTCCTCAGCTGGAGCTCCACTTT | CASSPQLELHF
TRBJ1-1 | - | TRBV6-6 | - | TGTGCCAGCAGGGAGGGTGGCACTGAAGCTTTCTTT | CASREGGTEAFF
TRBJ2-1 | TRBD1 | TRBV5-1 | - | TGCGCCAGCAGGGGGACAGGGAGCTACAATGAGCAGTTCTTC | CASRGTGSYNEQFF
TRBJ2-7 | - | TRBV7-9 | - | TGTGCCAGCAGCTTAGCGGGTAGGATTTACGAGCAGTACTTC | CASSLAGRIYEQYF
TRBJ2-6 | - | TRBV3-1 | - | TGTGCCAGCAGCCTTAGAAGTGGGTTTCGAACCTCTGGGGCCAACGTCCTGACTTTC | CASSLRSGFRTSGANVLTF
TRBJ2-1 | - | TRBV6-4 | - | TGTGCCAGCAGCACAGACTGGGGCAATGAGCAGTTCTTC | CASSTDWGNEQFF
TRBJ1-4 | - | TRBV15 | - | TGTGCCACCAGCCCCGATGGGAACACTAATGAAAAACTGTTTTTT | CATSPDGNTNEKLFF
TRBJ2-3 | - | TRBV7-9 | - | TGTGCCAGCAGCTTACACCCCACAGATACGCAGTATTTT | CASSLHPTDTQYF
TRBJ1-1 | - | TRBV30 | - | TGTGCCTGGAGCCCCCTCCGAGGCGGGCGCGGGGCTTTCTTT | CAWSPLRGGRGAFF
TRBJ1-2 | - | TRBV6-5 | - | TGTGCCAGCAGCCCAAACAGGGCGGGCTACACCTTC | CASSPNRAGYTF
TRBJ1-1 | - | TRBV18 | - | TGTGCCAGCTCACCCATAGACAGCGTCGTGAACACTGAAGCTTTCTTT | CASSPIDSVVNTEAFF
TRBJ1-1 | - | TRBV29-1 | once | TGCAGCGTTGGGGCCAGATACACTGAAGCTTTCTTT | CSVGARYTEAFF
TRBJ1-1 | - | TRBV27 | - | TGTGCCAGTAAGGAACAGGGCACTCCTAACACTGAAGCTTTCTTT | CASKEQGTPNTEAFF
TRBJ2-2 | - | TRBV5-1 | - | TGCGCCAGCAGCCTATCCCGGGACGCCCGGGAGCTGTTTTTT | CASSLSRDARELFF
TRBJ2-1 | - | TRBV29-1 | once | TGCAGCGTTGAGATGGGTGAATACAATGAGCAGTTCTTC | CSVEMGEYNEQFF
TRBJ2-5 | - | TRBV30 | - | TGTGCCTGGAGTGAATACACAGACCAAGAGACCCAGTACTTC | CAWSEYTDQETQYF
TRBJ2-7 | TRBD2 | TRBV6-2/TRBV6-3 | - | TGTGCCAGCAGTGTGGGACTAGGTGACTACGAGCAGTACTTC | CASSVGLGDYEQYF
TRBJ1-5 | - | TRBV7-9 | - | TGTGCCAGCAGCCACAACGACAGCCCGCTATATAGCAATCAGCCCCAGCATTTT | CASSHNDSPLYSNQPQHF
TRBJ1-2 | TRBD1 | TRBV9 | - | TGTGCCAGCGAAGGCAGGGGGTATGGCTACACCTTC | CASEGRGYGYTF
TRBJ1-1 | - | TRBV29-1 | - | TGCAGCGTTGTCGGAGGGGCTGAAGCTTTCTTT | CSVVGGAEAFF
TRBJ1-2 | - | TRBV15 | - | TGTGCCACCAGCAGAGATCGGCGGCAGGACTATGGCTACACCTTC | CATSRDRRQDYGYTF
TRBJ2-1 | - | TRBV10-3 | - | TGTGCCATCAGAGACCGGGACAATTACAATGAGCAGTTCTTC | CAIRDRDNYNEQFF
TRBJ2-1 | - | TRBV20-1 | - | TGCAGTGCTAGGGACTACCCCGGGCCGGGTGAGCAGTTCTTC | CSARDYPGPGEQFF
TRBJ1-5 | TRBD1 | TRBV6-2/TRBV6-3 | - | TGTGCCAGCAGGGCAAACCGGGACAGGGGAAATCAGCCCCAGCATTTT | CASRANRDRGNQPQHF
TRBJ1-1 | - | TRBV5-1 | - | TGCGCCAGCAGCTTTCGATCGGTCGCTGGGGGCCTGGGCACTGAAGCTTTCTTT | CASSFRSVAGGLGTEAFF
TRBJ2-1 | TRBD2 | TRBV30 | once | TGTGCCGGAAGCTTACTAGCGGGGGGTAATGAGCAGTTCTTC | CAGSLLAGGNEQFF
TRBJ2-5 | - | TRBV7-6 | - | TGTGCCAGCAGCTCCCGAGGGAACCAAGAGACCCAGTACTTC | CASSSRGNQETQYF
TRBJ2-2 | - | TRBV11-1 | - | TGTGCCAGCAGCTTGGTGGGGGTGATTACCGGGCTACCGCCTGCTACCGGGGAGCTGTTTTTT | CASSLVGVITGLPPATGELFF
TRBJ2-3 | - | TRBV14 | - | TGTGCCAGCCAAAGGGACTCGGGAACAGATACGCAGTATTTT | CASQRDSGTDTQYF
TRBJ2-1 | - | TRBV20-1 | - | TGCAGTGCTAGAGGGAGGGGCGGATACAATGAGCAGTTCTTC | CSARGRGGYNEQFF
TRBJ1-5 | - | TRBV24-1 | once | TGTGCCACCAGCAGGGTTAGCAATCAGCCCCAGCATTTT | CATSRVSNQPQHF
TRBJ1-1 | - | TRBV4-3 | - | TGCGCCAGCAGCCAAGGTTCTCCCAACAGGGCCACTGAAGCTTTCTTT | CASSQGSPNRATEAFF
TRBJ2-1 | TRBD2 | TRBV9 | - | TGTGCCAGCAGCGGGGGGGACTACCATTACAATGAGCAGTTCTTC | CASSGGDYHYNEQFF
TRBJ2-1 | TRBD1 | TRBV29-1 | - | TGCAGCGTTGACACGCCACAGGGGCGAAGAGATCTCAATGAGCAGTTCTTC | CSVDTPQGRRDLNEQFF